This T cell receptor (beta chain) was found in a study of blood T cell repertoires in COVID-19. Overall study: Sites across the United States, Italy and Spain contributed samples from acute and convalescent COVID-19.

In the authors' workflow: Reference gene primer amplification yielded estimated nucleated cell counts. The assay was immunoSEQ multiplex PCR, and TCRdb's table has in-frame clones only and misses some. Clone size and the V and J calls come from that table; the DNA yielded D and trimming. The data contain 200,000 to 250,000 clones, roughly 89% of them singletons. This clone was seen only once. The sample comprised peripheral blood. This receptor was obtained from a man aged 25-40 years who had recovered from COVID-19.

The CDR3 is CASSSETGYSGNTIYF. The CDR3 region has the DNA TGTGCCAGCAGCAGCGAGACAGGGTACTCTGGAAACACCATATATTTT. The gene calls are TRBV5-6 and TRBJ1-3, with TRBD1 identical over 7 bases. Unmatched junction bases numbered 7, after V lost 4 bases and J lost 0 bases. Per germline, CDR1 SGHDT and CDR2 YYEEEE. The CDR3 length is 16 residues.